Ten or more counts support the clone carrying this T cell receptor beta chain. Trimming pared 0 bases from V and 3 bases from J, leaving 20 bases between. In germline, CDR1 is MGHRA, CDR2 YSYEKL. CDR3 length: 19 amino acids. TCRdb processed the 5' RACE reads anew with MiXCR; each CDR3 protein has one entry. The data hold some 200,000 distinct CDR3 sequences, with about 13% observed a single time. These data come from a study of CD8 T cells in ankylosing spondylitis. V and J are TRBV4-1 and TRBJ2-2; possibly TRBD1 or TRBD2 for D (5 bases each). The sample was blood, either unsorted or a sorted T cell fraction (not recorded which). This sequence was found in a male donor with ankylosing spondylitis or in good health (not recorded which). The CDR3 loop reads CASSQEGSQGDTHTGELFF. The CDR3 DNA reads as TGCGCCAGCAGCCAAGAGGGATCCCAGGGAGACACTCACACCGGGGAGCTGTTTTTT.